This TCR beta chain comes out of a study of cytomegalovirus exposure and HLA in healthy donors. PCR primers comprised 60 Vbeta and 13 Jbeta primers. The protocol was immunoSEQ multiplex PCR, while the TCRdb copy is restricted to in-frame clones and leaves out a portion. The data contain about 150,000 clones, approximately 70% of them singletons. This receptor was obtained from a woman aged 18-29 years in good health and CMV-seronegative. What was sequenced was PBMCs.

CDR3 loop: CASSPPWREQFF. The CDR3 DNA reads as TGCGCCAGCAGCCCCCCTTGGAGGGAGCAGTTCTTC. The gene calls are TRBV5-1 and TRBJ2-1, with D possibly TRBD2 on 5 matching bases. Per germline, CDR1 SGHRS and CDR2 YFSETQ. Trimming cost V 4 bases and J 10 bases, with 12 bases left between them. The CDR3 has 12 residues.